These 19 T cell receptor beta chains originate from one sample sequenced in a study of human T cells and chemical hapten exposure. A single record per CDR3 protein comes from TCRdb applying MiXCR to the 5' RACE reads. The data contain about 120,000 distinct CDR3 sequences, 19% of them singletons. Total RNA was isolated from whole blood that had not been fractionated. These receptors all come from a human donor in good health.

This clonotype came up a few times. The CDR3 region has the DNA TGTGCCAGTGGGACAGGGTTCAAGACCCAGTACTTC. Its translation: CASGTGFKTQYF. The chain uses TRBV6-2 or TRBV6-3 and TRBJ2-5; TRBD1 aligns across 9 bases. This CDR3 is 12 amino acids long. Per the germline V gene, CDR1 is MNHEY and CDR2 is SVGEGT. The V segment lost 9 bases and the J segment 6 bases; nucleotides outside the gene matches: 5.

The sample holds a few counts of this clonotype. The CDR3 spells CASSSDKLYEQYF. As DNA, the CDR3 is TGCGCCAGCAGCTCGGACAAGCTCTACGAGCAGTACTTC. This chain uses TRBV5-1 with TRBJ2-7; tentative D call: TRBD1 (5 bases). The CDR3 contains 13 residues. Trimming left V 3 bases short and J 3 bases short, with 10 bases between. Germline assignment: CDR1 SGHRS and CDR2 YFSETQ.

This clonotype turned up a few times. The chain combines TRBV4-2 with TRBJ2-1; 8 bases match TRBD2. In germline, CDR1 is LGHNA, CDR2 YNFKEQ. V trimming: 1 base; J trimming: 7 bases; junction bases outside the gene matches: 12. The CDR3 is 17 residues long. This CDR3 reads CASSQGTSGRLTNEQFF. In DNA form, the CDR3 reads TGTGCCAGCAGCCAAGGAACGAGCGGGAGACTAACAAATGAGCAGTTCTTC.

CDR3 DNA sequence: TGCAGTGCTCTCCGGGGTAACTCTGGAAACACCATATATTTT. Protein product: CSALRGNSGNTIYF. The chain has TRBV20-1 and TRBJ1-3; D unresolved. CDR1 is DFQATT, CDR2 SNEGSKA, per germline (reference sequence). Trimming stripped 5 bases from V and 0 bases from J, with 11 bases between. The CDR3 is 14 amino acids.

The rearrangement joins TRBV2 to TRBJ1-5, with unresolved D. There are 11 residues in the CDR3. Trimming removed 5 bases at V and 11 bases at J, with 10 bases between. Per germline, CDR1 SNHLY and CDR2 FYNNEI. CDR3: CASSHDATQHF. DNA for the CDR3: TGTGCCAGCAGTCACGACGCTACCCAGCATTTT.

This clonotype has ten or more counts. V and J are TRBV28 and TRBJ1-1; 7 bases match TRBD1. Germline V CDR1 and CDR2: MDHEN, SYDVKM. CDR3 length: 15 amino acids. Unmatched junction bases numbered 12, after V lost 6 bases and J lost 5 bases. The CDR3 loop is CASSLRFTGVTEAFF. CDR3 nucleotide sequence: TGTGCCAGCAGCCTCAGATTTACAGGGGTGACTGAAGCTTTCTTT. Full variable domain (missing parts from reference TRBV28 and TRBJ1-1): DVKVTQSSRYLVKRTGEKVFLECVQDMDHENMFWYRQDPGLGLRLIYFSYDVKMKEKGDIPEGYSVSREKKERFSLILESASTNQTSMYLCASSLRFTGVTEAFFGQGTRLTVV.

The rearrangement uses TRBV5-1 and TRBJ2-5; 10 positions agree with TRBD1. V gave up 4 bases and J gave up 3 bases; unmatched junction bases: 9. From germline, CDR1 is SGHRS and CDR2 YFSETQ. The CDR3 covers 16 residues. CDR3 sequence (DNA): TGCGCCAGCAGCCCTAGGACAGGGGGAAAGGAAGAGACCCAGTACTTC. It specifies CASSPRTGGKEETQYF. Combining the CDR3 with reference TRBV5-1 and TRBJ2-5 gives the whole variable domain KAGVTQTPRYLIKTRGQQVTLSCSPISGHRSVSWYQQTPGQGLQFLFEYFSETQRNKGNFPGRFSGRQFSNSRSEMNVSTLELGDSALYLCASSPRTGGKEETQYFGPGTRLLVL.

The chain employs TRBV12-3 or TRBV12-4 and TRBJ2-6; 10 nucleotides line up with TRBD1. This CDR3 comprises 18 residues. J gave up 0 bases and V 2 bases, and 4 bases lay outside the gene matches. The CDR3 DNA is TGTGCCAGCAGTTTAAGACAGGGGGCCAGCTCTGGGGCCAACGTCCTGACTTTC. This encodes CASSLRQGASSGANVLTF.

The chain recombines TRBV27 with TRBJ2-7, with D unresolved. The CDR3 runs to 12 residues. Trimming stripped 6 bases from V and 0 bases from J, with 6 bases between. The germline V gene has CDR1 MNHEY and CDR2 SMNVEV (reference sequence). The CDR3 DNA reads TGTGCCAGCAGGGGTAACTCCTACGAGCAGTACTTC. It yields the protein CASRGNSYEQYF.

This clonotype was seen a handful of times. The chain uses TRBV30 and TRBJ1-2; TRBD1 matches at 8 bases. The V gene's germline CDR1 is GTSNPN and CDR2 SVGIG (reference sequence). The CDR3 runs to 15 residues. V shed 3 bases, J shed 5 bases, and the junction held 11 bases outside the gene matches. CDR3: CAWRVPGQAIYGYTF. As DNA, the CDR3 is TGTGCCTGGAGAGTTCCGGGACAGGCTATTTATGGCTACACCTTC.

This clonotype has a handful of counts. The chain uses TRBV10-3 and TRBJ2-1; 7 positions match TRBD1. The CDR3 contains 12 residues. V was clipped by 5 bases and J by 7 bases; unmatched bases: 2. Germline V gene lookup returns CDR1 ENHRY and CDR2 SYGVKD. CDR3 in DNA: TGTGCCATCAGTCAACAGGGGAATGAGCAGTTCTTC. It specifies CAISQQGNEQFF.

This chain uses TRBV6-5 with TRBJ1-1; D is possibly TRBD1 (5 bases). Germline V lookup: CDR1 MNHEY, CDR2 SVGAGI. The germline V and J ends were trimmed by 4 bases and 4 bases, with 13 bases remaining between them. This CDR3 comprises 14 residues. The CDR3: CASSLEGWGTEAFF. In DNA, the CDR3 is TGTGCCAGCAGTTTAGAGGGGTGGGGCACTGAAGCTTTCTTT.

The CDR3 nucleotides are TGTGCCAGCACCCCTGGAGGGGGTGAGACTGAAGCTTTCTTT. It codes for CASTPGGGETEAFF. The chain carries TRBV6-5 and TRBJ1-1, with a possible D match to TRBD1 (6 bases). Germline loops: CDR1 MNHEY, CDR2 SVGAGI. The length of the CDR3 is 14 residues. Trimming removed 7 bases from V and 5 bases from J, with 17 bases in between.

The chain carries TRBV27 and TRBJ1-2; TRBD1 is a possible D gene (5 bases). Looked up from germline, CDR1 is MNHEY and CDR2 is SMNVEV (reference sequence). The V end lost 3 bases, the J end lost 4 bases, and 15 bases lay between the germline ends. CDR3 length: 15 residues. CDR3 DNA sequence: TGTGCCAGCAGTTTTGGGGGGAGGGGCGGCTATGGCTACACCTTC. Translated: CASSFGGRGGYGYTF.

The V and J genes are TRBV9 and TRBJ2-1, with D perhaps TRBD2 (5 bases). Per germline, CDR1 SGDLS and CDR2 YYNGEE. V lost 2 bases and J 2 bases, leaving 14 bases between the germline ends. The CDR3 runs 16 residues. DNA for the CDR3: TGTGCCAGCAGCGTGTATGGGGAGCTTGCCTACAATGAGCAGTTCTTC. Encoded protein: CASSVYGELAYNEQFF.

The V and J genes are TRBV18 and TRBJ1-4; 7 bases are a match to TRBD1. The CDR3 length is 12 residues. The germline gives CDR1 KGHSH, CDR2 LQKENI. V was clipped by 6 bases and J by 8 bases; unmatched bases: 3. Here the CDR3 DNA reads TGTGCCAGCTCGCTGACAGGGGAAAAACTGTTTTTT. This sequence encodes CASSLTGEKLFF.

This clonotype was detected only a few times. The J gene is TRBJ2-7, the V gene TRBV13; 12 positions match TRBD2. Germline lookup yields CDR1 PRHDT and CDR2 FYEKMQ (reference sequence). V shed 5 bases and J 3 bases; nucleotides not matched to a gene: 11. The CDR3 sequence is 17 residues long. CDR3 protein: CASSLGTSGPGLYEQYF. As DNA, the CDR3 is TGTGCCAGCAGCCTTGGGACTAGCGGGCCGGGCCTCTACGAGCAGTACTTC.

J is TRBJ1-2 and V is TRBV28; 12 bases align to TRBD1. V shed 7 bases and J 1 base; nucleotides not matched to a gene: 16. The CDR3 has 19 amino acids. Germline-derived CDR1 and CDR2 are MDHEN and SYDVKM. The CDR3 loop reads CASTDTTGTGGADNYGYTF. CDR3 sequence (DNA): TGTGCCAGCACCGATACCACCGGGACAGGGGGCGCAGATAACTATGGCTACACCTTC.

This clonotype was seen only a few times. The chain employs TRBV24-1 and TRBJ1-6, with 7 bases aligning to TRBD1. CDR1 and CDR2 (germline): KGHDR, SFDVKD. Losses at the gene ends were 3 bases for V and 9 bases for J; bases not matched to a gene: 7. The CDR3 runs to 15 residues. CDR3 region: CATSDPGQRGSPLHF. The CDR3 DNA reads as TGTGCCACCAGTGATCCGGGACAGCGTGGTTCACCCCTCCACTTT.